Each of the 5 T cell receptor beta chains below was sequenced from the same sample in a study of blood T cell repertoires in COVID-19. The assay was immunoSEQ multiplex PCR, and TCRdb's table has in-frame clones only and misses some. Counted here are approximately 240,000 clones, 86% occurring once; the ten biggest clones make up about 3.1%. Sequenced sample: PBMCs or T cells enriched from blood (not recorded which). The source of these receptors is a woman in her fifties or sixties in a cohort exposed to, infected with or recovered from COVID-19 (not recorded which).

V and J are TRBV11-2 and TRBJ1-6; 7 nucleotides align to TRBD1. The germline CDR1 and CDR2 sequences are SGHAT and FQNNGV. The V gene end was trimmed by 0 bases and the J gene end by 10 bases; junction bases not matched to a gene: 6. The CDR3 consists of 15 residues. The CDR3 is CASSLDAGGWSPLHF. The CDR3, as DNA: TGTGCCAGCAGCTTAGACGCAGGGGGGTGGTCACCCCTCCACTTT.

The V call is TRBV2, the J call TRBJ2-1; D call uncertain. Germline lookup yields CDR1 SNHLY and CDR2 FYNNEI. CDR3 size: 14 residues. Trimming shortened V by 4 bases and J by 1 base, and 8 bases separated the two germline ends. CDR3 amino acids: CASSASRSYNEQFF. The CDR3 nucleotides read TGTGCCAGCAGTGCGTCTCGTTCCTACAATGAGCAGTTCTTC.

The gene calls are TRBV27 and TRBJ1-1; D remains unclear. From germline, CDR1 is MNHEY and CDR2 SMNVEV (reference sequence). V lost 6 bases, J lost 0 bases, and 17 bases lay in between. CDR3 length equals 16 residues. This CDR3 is CASSARSVPLNTEAFF. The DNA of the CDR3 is TGTGCCAGCAGCGCCCGGTCGGTCCCCCTGAACACTGAAGCTTTCTTT.

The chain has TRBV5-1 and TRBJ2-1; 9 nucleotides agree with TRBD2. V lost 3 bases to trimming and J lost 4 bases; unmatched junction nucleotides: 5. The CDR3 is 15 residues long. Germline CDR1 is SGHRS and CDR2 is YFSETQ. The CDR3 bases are TGCGCCAGCAGCTCAGCTAGCGGGGATTACAATGAGCAGTTCTTC. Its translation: CASSSASGDYNEQFF.

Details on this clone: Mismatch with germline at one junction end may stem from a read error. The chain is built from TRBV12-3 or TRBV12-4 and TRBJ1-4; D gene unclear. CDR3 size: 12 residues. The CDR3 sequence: CASSATDEKLFF. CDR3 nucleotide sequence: TGTGCCAGCAGTGCAACTGATGAAAAACTGTTTTTT.